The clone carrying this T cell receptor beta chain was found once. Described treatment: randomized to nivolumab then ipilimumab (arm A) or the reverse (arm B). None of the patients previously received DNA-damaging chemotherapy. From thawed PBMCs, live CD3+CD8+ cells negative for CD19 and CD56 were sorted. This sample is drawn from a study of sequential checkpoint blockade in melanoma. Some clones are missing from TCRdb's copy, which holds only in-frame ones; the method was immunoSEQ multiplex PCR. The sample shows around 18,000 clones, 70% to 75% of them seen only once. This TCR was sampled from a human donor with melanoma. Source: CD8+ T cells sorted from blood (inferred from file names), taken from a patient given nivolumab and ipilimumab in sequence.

The CDR3 DNA sequence: TGTGCCAGCAGTTTAAAGGGGCCCCTCAGAAATAGCGGGGAGCTGTTTTTT. Encoded protein: CASSLKGPLRNSGELFF. The V call is TRBV28, the J call TRBJ2-2; TRBD1 is a possible D gene (5 bases). V was pared by 2 bases and J by 7 bases, with 20 bases between. The germline gives CDR1 MDHEN, CDR2 SYDVKM. CDR3 length: 17 residues.